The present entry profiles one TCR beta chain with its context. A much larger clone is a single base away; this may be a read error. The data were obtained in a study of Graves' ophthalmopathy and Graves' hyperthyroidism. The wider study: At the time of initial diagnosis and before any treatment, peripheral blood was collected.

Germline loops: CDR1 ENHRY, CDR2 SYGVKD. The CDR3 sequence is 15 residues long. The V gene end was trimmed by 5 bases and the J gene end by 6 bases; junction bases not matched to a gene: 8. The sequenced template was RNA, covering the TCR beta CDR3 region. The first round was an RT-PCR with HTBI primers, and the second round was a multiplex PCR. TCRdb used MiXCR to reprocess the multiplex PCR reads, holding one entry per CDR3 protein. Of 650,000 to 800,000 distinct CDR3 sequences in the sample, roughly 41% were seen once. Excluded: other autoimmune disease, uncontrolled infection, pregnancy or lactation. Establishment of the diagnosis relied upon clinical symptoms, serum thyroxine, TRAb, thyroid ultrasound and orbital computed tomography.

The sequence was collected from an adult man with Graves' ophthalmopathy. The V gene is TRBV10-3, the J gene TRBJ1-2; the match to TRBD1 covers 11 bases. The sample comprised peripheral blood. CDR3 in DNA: TGTGCCATCAGTTTAGCTCGGACAGGGGGCCATGGCTACACCTTC. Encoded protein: CAISLARTGGHGYTF.